This TCR beta chain originates from a study of T cell repertoires in cytomegalovirus infection. TCRdb independently ran MiXCR on the reads; one entry per CDR3 protein. The table has around 99,000 distinct CDR3 sequences, roughly 30% seen once. This CDR3 is built from 16 residues. Trimming stripped 4 bases from V and 0 bases from J, with 13 bases between. In germline, CDR1 is SGHTA, CDR2 FQGNSA. This clonotype was found a few times. The antigen remains undetermined. Specimen: CD8+ T cells from cultured PBMCs, collected from culture after CMV antigen stimulation. The V and J genes are TRBV7-2 and TRBJ2-1; a weak D match, TRBD2 (6 bases). The receptor's source is a human donor in good health (CMV status not recorded). Some clones in this sample may be carry-over from other donors' samples. CDR3 residues: CASSSGYGSSYNEQFF. The CDR3 DNA sequence: TGTGCCAGCAGCTCCGGGTACGGGAGCTCCTACAATGAGCAGTTCTTC.